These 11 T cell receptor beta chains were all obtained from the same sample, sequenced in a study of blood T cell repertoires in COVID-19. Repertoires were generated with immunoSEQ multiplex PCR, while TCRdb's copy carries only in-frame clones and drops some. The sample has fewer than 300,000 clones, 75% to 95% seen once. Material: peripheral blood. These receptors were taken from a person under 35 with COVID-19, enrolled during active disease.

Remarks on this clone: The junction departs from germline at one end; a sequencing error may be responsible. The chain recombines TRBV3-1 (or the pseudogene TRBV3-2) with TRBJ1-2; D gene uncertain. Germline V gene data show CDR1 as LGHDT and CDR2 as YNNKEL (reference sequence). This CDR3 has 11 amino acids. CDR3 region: CASSKSAGYTF. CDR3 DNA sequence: TGTGCTAGCAGCAAAAGCGCTGGCTACACCTTC.

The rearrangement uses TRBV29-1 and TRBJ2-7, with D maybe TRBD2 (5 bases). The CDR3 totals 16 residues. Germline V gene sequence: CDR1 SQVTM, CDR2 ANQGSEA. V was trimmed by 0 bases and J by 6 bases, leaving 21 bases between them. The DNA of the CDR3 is TGCAGCGTTGAAGAAGGGTCCGGGGTACCTGGCCGCGAGCAGTACTTC. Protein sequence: CSVEEGSGVPGREQYF.

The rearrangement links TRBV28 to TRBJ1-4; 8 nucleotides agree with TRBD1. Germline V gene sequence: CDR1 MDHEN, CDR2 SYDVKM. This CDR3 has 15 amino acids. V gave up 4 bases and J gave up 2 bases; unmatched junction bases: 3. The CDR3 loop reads CASSSRTGTNEKLFF. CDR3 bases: TGTGCCAGCAGTTCCCGGACAGGGACTAATGAAAAACTGTTTTTT.

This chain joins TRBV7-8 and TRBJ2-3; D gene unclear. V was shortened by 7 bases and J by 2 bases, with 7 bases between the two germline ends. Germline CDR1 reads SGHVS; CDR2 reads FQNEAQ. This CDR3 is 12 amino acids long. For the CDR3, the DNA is TGTGCCAGCACCTTTCTCACAGATACGCAGTATTTT. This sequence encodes CASTFLTDTQYF.

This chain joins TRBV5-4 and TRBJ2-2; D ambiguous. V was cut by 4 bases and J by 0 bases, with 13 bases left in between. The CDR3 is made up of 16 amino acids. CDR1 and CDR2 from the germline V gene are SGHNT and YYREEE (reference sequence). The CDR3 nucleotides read TGTGCCAGCAGCATCTTCGCGGTCTCGAACACCGGGGAGCTGTTTTTT. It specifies CASSIFAVSNTGELFF. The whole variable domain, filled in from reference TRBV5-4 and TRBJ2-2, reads ETGVTQSPTHLIKTRGQQVTLRCSSQSGHNTVSWYQQALGQGPQFIFQYYREEENGRGNFPPRFSGLQFPNYSSELNVNALELDDSALYLCASSIFAVSNTGELFFGEGSRLTVL.

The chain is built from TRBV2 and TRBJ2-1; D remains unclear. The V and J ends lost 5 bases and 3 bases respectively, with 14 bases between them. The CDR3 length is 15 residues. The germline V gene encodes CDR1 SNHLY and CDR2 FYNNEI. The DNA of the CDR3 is TGTGCCAGCAGTCCCCTTGCAGCAGGCTACAATGAGCAGTTCTTC. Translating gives CASSPLAAGYNEQFF.

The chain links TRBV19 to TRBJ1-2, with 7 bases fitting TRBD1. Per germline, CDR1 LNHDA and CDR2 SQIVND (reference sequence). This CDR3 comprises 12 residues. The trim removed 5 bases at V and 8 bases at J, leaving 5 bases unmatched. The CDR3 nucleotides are TGTGCCAGTAGTCCCTTACAGGGGGGCTACACCTTC. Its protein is CASSPLQGGYTF.

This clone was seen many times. The CDR3 sequence is CASSLGTGVEAFF. The DNA for the CDR3 is TGTGCCAGCAGCTTAGGGACAGGAGTTGAAGCTTTCTTT. The chain employs TRBV7-2 and TRBJ1-1, with 7 positions matching TRBD1. The germline V gene has CDR1 SGHTA and CDR2 FQGNSA. The CDR3 extends over 13 amino acids. After removal of 1 base from V and 7 bases from J, the junction contained 3 bases not matched to a gene.

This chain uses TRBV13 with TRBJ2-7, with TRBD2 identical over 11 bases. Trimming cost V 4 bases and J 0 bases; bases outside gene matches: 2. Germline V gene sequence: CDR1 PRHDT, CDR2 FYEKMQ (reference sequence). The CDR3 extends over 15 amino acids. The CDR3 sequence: CASSSGTSGSYEQYF. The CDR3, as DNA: TGTGCCAGCAGCTCGGGGACTAGCGGCTCCTACGAGCAGTACTTC. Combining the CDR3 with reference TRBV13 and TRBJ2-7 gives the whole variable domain AAGVIQSPRHLIKEKRETATLKCYPIPRHDTVYWYQQGPGQDPQFLISFYEKMQSDKGSIPDRFSAQQFSDYHSELNMSSLELGDSALYFCASSSGTSGSYEQYFGPGTRLTVT.

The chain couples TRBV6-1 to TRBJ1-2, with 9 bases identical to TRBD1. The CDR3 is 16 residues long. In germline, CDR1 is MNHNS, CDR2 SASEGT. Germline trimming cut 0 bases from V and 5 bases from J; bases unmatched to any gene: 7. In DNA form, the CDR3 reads TGTGCCAGCAGTGAAGCTCGGACAGGGGAATTATATGGCTACACCTTC. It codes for CASSEARTGELYGYTF.

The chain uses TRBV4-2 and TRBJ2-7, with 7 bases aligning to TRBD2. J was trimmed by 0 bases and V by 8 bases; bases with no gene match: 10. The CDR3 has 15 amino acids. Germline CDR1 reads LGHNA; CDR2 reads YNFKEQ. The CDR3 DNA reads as TGTGCCAGCGGGGGAGGTGGCGGGAGCTCCTACGAGCAGTACTTC. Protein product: CASGGGGGSSYEQYF.